The 8 T cell receptor beta chains reported below all come from one sample, sequenced in a study of T-cell memory formation after mild COVID-19. From the 5' RACE reads, TCRdb called clonotypes with MiXCR, one entry per CDR3 protein. The sample records around 390,000 distinct CDR3 sequences, about 15% being singletons. The sample consisted of PBMCs or a T cell subset sorted from them (not recorded which). The receptors were sampled from a man aged 18-30 years who had mild COVID-19 (a few samples of this study predate the infection). Cell type and time point are not known.

This clonotype was picked up a small number of times. The rearrangement uses TRBV29-1 and TRBJ1-2; D gene uncertain. Germline V gene sequence: CDR1 SQVTM, CDR2 ANQGSEA. The CDR3 loop spans 12 amino acids. The V end lost 6 bases, the J end lost 5 bases, and 13 bases lay between the germline ends. CDR3 nucleotides: TGCAGCGTCTTGGACGGAGCTTATGGCTACACCTTC. Residues: CSVLDGAYGYTF. The whole variable domain, remainder taken from reference TRBV29-1 and TRBJ1-2, is SAVISQKPSRDICQRGTSLTIQCQVDSQVTMMFWYRQQPGQSLTLIATANQGSEATYESGFVIDKFPISRPNLTFSTLTVSNMSPEDSSIYLCSVLDGAYGYTFGSGTRLTVV.

The J gene is TRBJ1-2, the V gene TRBV6-2 or TRBV6-3; no clear D gene. The germline V gene has CDR1 MNHEY and CDR2 SVGEGT. The CDR3 runs to 10 residues. V lost 8 bases and J lost 5, with 6 bases in between. CDR3: CASGPYGYTF. Written as DNA, the CDR3 is TGTGCCAGCGGGCCATATGGCTACACCTTC.

The gene calls are TRBV28 and TRBJ1-1; D perhaps matches TRBD1 (6 bases). Germline V gene sequence: CDR1 MDHEN, CDR2 SYDVKM. V lost 6 bases, J lost 8 bases, and 13 bases lay in between. This CDR3 comprises 12 residues. In DNA, the CDR3 is TGTGCCAGCAGGTCGCCGGGACAAGAAGCTTTCTTT. Protein: CASRSPGQEAFF.

This chain links TRBV27 with TRBJ2-2, with TRBD1 matching over 7 bases. The CDR3 consists of 15 residues. The V segment lost 7 bases and the J segment 0 bases; nucleotides outside the gene matches: 5. In germline, CDR1 is MNHEY, CDR2 SMNVEV (reference sequence). The CDR3 coding sequence is TGTGCCAGCACCGCCGGGACAGCGAACACCGGGGAGCTGTTTTTT. Translated, it gives CASTAGTANTGELFF.

V is TRBV6-2 or TRBV6-3 and J is TRBJ1-6; 8 bases map to TRBD1. The CDR3 contains 15 residues. V lost 3 bases and J lost 10; bases outside the gene matches: 8. Per the germline V gene, CDR1 is MNHEY and CDR2 is SVGEGT. As DNA, the CDR3 is TGTGCCAGCAGTTATTTGGACAGGGCGGCGTCACCCCTCCACTTT. This gives the protein CASSYLDRAASPLHF.

The J gene is TRBJ1-2, the V gene TRBV19, with unresolved D. V was trimmed by 10 bases and J by 4 bases, leaving 16 bases between them. The CDR3 runs 13 residues. The germline V gene encodes CDR1 LNHDA and CDR2 SQIVND (reference sequence). CDR3 nucleotides: TGTGCCACCCTGAATGACGGTAGCTATGGCTACACCTTC. Translating it yields CATLNDGSYGYTF.

This clonotype was observed a handful of times. J is TRBJ2-7 and V is TRBV7-8; 8 bases fit TRBD1. From germline, CDR1 is SGHVS and CDR2 FQNEAQ. V gave up 5 bases and J gave up 2 bases; unmatched junction bases: 14. This CDR3 is built from 17 residues. CDR3 sequence reads: CASSTPRGQGDTYEQYV. The CDR3 nucleotides are TGTGCCAGCAGCACGCCCCGAGGACAGGGCGATACCTACGAGCAGTACGTC.

The V and J genes are TRBV29-1 and TRBJ2-4, with a tentative D call TRBD1 (6 bases). CDR3 size: 13 residues. Trimming removed 5 bases from V and 6 bases from J, with 14 bases in between. In germline, CDR1 is SQVTM, CDR2 ANQGSEA. In nucleotides, the CDR3 is TGCAGCGTTTGCGCCGTAGGGGGAAACATTCAGTACTTC. Translated, it gives CSVCAVGGNIQYF.